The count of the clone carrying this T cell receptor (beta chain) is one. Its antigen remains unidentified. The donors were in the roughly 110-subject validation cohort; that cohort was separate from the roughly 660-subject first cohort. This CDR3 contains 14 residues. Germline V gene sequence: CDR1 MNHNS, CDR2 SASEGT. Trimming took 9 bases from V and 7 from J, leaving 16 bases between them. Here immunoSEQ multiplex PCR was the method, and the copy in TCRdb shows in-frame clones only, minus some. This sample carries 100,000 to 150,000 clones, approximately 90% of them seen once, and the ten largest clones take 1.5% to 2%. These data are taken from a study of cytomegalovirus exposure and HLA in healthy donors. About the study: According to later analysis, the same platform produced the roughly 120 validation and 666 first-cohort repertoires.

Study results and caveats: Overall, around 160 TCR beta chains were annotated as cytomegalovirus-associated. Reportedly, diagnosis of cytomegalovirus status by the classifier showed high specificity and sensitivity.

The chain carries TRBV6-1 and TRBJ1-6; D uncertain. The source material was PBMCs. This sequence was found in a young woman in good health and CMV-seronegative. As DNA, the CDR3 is TGTGCCAGTACCTTTAACCCGGAGAATTCACCCCTCCACTTT. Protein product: CASTFNPENSPLHF.